This section outlines one T cell receptor (beta chain) sequence together with its context. What it binds is unknown. The data belong to a study of CD8+CD57+ T cells in acquired aplastic anemia. Turning to the study itself: On average, sorted CD4+ and CD8+ cells gave 3.2 ug of DNA. Study-level results: Patients showed no significant difference from controls in CD8+ Simpson's diversity. In common between the patients and the controls were approximately 28 CD8+ CDR3 sequences.

The TCR beta profiling, which covered VDJ combination and CDR3 sequence, was carried out using genomic DNA as the template. TCRdb re-called the reads through MiXCR, storing one row per CDR3 protein. The table lists more than 250,000 distinct CDR3 sequences, roughly 50% of them singletons, with roughly 8% in the top ten. Sequences were obtained from sorted CD4+, CD8+, or CD8+CD57+ T cells (not recorded which) from PBMCs. This sequence was found in a human donor with severe aplastic anemia or a healthy control (not recorded which).

CDR3 sequence (DNA): TGCAGTGCTAGGCAAGGGGAGGCTGAAGCTTTCTTT. Its translation is CSARQGEAEAFF. The V call is TRBV20-1, the J call TRBJ1-1; tentative D call: TRBD1 (5 bases). CDR1 and CDR2 from the germline V gene are DFQATT and SNEGSKA (reference sequence). Trimming removed 3 bases from V and 6 bases from J, with 11 bases in between. This CDR3 spans 12 amino acids.